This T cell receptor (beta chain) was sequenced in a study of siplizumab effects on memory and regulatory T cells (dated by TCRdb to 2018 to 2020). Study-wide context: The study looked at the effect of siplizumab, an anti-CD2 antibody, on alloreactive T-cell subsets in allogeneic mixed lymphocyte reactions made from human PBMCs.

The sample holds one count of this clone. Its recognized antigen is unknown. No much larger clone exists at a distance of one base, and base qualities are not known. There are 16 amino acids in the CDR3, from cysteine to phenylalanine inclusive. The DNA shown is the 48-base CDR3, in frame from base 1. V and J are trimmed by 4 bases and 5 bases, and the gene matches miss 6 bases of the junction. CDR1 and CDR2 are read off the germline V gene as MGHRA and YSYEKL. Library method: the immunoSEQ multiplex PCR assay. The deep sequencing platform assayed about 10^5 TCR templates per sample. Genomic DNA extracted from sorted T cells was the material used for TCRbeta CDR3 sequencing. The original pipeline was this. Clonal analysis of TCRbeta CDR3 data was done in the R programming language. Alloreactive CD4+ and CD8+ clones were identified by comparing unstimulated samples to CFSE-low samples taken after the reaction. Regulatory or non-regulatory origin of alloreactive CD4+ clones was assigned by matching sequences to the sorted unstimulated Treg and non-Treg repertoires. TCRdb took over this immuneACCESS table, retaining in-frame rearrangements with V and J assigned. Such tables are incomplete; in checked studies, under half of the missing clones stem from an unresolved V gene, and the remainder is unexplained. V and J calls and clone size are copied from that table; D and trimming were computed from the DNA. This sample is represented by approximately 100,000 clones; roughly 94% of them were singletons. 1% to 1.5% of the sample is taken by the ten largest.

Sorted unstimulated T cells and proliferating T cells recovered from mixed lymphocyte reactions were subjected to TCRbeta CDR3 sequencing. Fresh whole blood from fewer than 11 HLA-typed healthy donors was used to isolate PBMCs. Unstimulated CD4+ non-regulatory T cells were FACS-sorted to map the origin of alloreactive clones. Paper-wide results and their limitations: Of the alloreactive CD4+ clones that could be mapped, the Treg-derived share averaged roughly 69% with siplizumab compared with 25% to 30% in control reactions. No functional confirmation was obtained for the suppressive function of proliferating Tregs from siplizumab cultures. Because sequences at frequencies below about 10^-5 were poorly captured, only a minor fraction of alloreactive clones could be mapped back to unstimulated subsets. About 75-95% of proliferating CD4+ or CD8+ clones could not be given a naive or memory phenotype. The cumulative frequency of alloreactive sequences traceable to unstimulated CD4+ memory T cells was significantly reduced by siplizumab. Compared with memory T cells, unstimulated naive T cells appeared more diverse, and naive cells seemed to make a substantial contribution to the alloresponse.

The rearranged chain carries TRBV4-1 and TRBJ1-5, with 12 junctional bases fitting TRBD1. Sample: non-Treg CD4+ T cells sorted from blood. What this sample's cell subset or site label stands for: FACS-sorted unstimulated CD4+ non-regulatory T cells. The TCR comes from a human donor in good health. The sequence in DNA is TGCGCCAGCAGCCCCCGAGGGACAGGGGGCGATCAGCCCCAGCATTTT. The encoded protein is CASSPRGTGGDQPQHF.